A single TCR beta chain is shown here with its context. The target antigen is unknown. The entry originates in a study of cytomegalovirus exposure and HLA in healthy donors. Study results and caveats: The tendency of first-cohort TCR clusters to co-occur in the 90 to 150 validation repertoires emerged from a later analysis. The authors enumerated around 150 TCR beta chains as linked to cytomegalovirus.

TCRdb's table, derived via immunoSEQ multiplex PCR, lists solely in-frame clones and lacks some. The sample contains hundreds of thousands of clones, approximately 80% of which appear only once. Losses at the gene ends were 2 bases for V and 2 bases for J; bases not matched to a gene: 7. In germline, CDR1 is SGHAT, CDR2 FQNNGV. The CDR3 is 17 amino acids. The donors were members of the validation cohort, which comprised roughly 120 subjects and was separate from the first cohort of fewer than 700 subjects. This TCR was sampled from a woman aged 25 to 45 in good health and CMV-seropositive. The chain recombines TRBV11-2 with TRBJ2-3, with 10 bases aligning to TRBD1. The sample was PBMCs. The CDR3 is CASSLRGTGEYTDTQYF. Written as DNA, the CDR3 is TGTGCCAGCAGCTTAAGGGGGACAGGGGAATACACAGATACGCAGTATTTT.